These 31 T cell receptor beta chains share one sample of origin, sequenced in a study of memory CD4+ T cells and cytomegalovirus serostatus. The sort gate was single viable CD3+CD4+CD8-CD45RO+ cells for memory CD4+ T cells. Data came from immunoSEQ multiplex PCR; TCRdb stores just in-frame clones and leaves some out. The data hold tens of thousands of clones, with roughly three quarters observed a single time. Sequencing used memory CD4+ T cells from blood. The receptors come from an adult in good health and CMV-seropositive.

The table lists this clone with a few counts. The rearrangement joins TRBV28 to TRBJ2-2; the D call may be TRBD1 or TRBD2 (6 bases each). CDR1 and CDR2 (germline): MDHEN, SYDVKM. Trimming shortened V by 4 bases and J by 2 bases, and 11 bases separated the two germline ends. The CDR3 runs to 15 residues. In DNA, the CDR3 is TGTGCCAGCAGTTCGACGGGGGCTAACACCGGGGAGCTGTTTTTT. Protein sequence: CASSSTGANTGELFF.

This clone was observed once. CDR3 coding DNA: TGTGCCAGCTCACCCGCACTGAACACTGAAGCTTTCTTT. It is translated as CASSPALNTEAFF. V usage is TRBV18 and J usage is TRBJ1-1; D not resolved. Germline V CDR1 and CDR2: KGHSH, LQKENI. This CDR3 is built from 13 residues. Trimming took 3 bases from V and 0 from J, leaving 5 bases between them.

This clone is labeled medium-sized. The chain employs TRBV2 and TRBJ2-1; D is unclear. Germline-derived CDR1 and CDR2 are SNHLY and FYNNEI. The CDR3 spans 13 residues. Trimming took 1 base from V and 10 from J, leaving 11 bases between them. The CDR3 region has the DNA TGTGCCAGCAGTGAAGGGGGATCCGGGGAGCAGTTCTTC. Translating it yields CASSEGGSGEQFF.

The CDR3 region is CASRDWYYEQYF. Here the CDR3 DNA reads TGCGCCAGCAGGGACTGGTACTACGAGCAGTACTTC. The rearrangement links TRBV23-1 to TRBJ2-7; the D gene is possibly TRBD2 (5 bases). TRBV23-1 is noted as an ORF with a role that remains uncertain. CDR3 length equals 12 residues. V was clipped by 6 bases and J by 3 bases, with 9 bases between them.

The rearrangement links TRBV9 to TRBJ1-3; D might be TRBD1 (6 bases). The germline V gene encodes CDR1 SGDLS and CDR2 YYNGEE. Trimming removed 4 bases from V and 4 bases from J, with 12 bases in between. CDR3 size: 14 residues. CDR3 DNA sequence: TGTGCCAGCAGCCCAGGGGTATCAGGAAACACCATATATTTT. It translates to CASSPGVSGNTIYF.

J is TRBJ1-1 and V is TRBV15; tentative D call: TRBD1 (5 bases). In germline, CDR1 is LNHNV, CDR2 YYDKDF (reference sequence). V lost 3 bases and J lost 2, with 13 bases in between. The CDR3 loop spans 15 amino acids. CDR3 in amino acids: CATSRSGRTNTEAFF. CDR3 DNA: TGTGCCACCAGCAGGTCGGGACGGACCAACACTGAAGCTTTCTTT.

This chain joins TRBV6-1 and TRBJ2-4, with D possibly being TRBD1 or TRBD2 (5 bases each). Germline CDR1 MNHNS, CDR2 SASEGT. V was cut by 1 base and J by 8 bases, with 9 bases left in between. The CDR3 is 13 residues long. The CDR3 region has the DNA TGTGCCAGCAGTGAAGTCGGGGACGACATTCAGTACTTC. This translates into CASSEVGDDIQYF.

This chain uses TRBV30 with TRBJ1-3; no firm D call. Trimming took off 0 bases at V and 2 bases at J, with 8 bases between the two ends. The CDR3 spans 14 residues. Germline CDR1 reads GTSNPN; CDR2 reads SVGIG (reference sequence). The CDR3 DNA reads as TGTGCCTGGAGTGTACCGGGAACTGGAAACACCATATATTTT. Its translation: CAWSVPGTGNTIYF.

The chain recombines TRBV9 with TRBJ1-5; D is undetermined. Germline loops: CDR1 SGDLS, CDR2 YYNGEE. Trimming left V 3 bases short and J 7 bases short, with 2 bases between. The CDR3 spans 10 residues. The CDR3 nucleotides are TGTGCCAGCAGCGCCCAGCCCCAGCATTTT. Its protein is CASSAQPQHF.

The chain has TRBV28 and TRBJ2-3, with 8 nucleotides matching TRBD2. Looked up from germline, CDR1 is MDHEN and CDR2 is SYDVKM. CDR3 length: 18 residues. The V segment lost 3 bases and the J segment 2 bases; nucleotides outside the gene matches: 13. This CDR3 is CASSLRSGGPLTTDTQYF. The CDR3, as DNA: TGTGCCAGCAGTTTGAGAAGCGGGGGTCCACTCACCACAGATACGCAGTATTTT.

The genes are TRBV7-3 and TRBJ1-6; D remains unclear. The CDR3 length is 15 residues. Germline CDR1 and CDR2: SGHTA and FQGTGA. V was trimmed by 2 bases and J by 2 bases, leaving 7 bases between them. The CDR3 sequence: CASSLGSAYNSPLHF. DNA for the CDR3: TGTGCCAGCAGCTTAGGTTCAGCCTATAATTCACCCCTCCACTTT.

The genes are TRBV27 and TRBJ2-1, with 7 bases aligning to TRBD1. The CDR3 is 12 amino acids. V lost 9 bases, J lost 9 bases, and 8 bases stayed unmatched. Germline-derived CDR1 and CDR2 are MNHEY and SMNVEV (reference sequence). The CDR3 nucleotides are TGTGCCAGTCGCAACAGGGGCGGTGAGCAGTTCTTC. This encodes CASRNRGGEQFF.

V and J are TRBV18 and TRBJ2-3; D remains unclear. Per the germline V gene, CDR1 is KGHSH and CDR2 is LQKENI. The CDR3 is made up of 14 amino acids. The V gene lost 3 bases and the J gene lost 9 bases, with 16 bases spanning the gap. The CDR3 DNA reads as TGTGCCAGCTCACCTTCCTCCCCTCCCGAGACGCAGTATTTT. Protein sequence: CASSPSSPPETQYF.

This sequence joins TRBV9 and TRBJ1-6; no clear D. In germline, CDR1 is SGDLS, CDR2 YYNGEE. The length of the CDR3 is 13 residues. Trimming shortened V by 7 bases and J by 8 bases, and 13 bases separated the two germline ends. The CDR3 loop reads CASGESPDSPLHF. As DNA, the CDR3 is TGTGCCAGCGGGGAGTCTCCCGATTCACCCCTCCACTTT.

Written as DNA, the CDR3 is TGTGCCAGCTCACCACCAGTCGTCTACGGTGAAGCTTTCTTT. This sequence encodes CASSPPVVYGEAFF. The V and J genes are TRBV18 and TRBJ1-1; D uncertain. Trimming left V 0 bases short and J 7 bases short, with 12 bases between. Germline V CDR1 and CDR2: KGHSH, LQKENI. CDR3 length: 14 amino acids. Drawing the rest from reference TRBV18 and TRBJ1-1, the complete variable domain is NAGVMQNPRHLVRRRGQEARLRCSPMKGHSHVYWYRQLPEEGLKFMVYLQKENIIDESGMPKERFSAEFPKEGPSILRIQQVVRGDSAAYFCASSPPVVYGEAFFGQGTRLTVV.

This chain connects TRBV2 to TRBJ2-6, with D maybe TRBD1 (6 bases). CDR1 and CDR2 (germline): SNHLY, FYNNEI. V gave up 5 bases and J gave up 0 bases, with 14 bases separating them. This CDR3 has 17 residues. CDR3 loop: CASSNREGVSGANVLTF. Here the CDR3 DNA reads TGTGCCAGCAGTAACAGGGAAGGGGTCTCTGGGGCCAACGTCCTGACTTTC.

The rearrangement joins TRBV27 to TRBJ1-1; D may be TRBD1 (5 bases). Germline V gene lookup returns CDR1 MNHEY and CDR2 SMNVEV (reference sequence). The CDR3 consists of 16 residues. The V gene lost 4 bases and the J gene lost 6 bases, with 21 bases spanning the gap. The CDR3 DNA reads TGTGCCAGCAGTTCCTGGGGAGGCCTAAGGGGCGCTGAAGCTTTCTTT. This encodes CASSSWGGLRGAEAFF.

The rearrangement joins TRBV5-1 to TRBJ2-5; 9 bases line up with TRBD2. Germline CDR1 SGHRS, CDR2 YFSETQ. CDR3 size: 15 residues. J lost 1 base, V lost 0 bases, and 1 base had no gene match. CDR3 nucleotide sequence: TGCGCCAGCAGCTTGGGCGGGGGGGCCCAAGAGACCCAGTACTTC. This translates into CASSLGGGAQETQYF.

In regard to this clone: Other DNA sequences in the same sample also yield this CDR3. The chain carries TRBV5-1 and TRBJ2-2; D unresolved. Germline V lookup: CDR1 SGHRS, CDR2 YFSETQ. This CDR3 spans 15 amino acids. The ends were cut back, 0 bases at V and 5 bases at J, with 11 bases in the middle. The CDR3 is CASSLDRRPTGELFF. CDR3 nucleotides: TGCGCCAGCAGCTTGGATCGCCGGCCTACCGGGGAGCTGTTTTTT.

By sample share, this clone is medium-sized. The CDR3 DNA reads as TGTGCCAGCAGCTTGATGGGACAGGGAGAGACCCAGTACTTC. Protein: CASSLMGQGETQYF. This chain uses TRBV5-4 with TRBJ2-5, with TRBD1 matching 9 bases. CDR1 and CDR2 (germline): SGHNT, YYREEE (reference sequence). The CDR3 is made up of 14 amino acids. J was trimmed by 4 bases and V by 1 base; bases with no gene match: 2.

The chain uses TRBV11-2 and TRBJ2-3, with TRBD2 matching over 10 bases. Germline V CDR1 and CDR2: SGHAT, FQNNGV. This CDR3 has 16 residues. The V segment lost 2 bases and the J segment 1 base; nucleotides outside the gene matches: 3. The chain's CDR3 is CASSLLAGGGTDTQYF. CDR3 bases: TGTGCCAGCAGCTTATTAGCGGGAGGAGGCACAGATACGCAGTATTTT. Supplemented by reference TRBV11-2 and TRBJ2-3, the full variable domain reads EAGVAQSPRYKIIEKRQSVAFWCNPISGHATLYWYQQILGQGPKLLIQFQNNGVVDDSQLPKDRFSAERLKGVDSTLKIQPAKLEDSAVYLCASSLLAGGGTDTQYFGPGTRLTVL.

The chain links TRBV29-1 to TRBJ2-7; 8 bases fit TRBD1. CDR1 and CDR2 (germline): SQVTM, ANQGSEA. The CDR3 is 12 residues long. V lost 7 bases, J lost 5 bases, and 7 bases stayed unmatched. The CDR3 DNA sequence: TGCAGCGCGTGGACAGGGCAAAACGAGCAGTACTTC. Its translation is CSAWTGQNEQYF.

The CDR3 here is CSVVTGTDTQYF. CDR3 bases: TGCAGCGTGGTTACAGGGACAGATACGCAGTATTTT. V is TRBV29-1 and J is TRBJ2-3; D is perhaps TRBD1 (6 bases). The CDR3 length is 12 residues. Trimming removed 6 bases from V and 3 bases from J, with 10 bases in between. Germline CDR1 and CDR2: SQVTM and ANQGSEA.

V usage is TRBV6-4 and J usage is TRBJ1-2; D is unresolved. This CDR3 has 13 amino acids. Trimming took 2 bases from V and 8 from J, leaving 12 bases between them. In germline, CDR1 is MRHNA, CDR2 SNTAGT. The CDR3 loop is CASSDQARRGYTF. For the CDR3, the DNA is TGTGCCAGCAGTGACCAGGCCCGCAGGGGCTACACCTTC.

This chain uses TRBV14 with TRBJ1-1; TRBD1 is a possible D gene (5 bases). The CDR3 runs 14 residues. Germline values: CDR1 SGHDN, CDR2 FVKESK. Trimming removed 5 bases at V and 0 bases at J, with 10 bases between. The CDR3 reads CASSSRVMNTEAFF. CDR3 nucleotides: TGTGCCAGCAGCTCCAGGGTTATGAACACTGAAGCTTTCTTT.

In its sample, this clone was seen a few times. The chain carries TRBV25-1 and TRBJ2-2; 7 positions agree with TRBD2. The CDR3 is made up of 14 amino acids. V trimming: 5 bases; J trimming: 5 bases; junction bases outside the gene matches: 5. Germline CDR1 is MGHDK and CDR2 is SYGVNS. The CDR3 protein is CASSRGDWTGELFF. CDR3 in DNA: TGTGCCAGCAGTCGGGGGGATTGGACCGGGGAGCTGTTTTTT.

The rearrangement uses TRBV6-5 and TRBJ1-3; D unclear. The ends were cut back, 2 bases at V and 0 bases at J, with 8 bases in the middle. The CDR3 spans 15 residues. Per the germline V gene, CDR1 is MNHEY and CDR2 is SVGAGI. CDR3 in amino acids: CASSYDPGSGNTIYF. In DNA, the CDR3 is TGTGCCAGCAGTTACGATCCGGGCTCTGGAAACACCATATATTTT.

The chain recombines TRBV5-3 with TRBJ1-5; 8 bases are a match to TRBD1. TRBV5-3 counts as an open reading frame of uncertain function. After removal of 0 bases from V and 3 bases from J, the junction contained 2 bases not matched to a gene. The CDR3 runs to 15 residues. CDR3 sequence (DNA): TGTGCCAGAAGCTTGGGACAGGGGAACAATCAGCCCCAGCATTTT. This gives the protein CARSLGQGNNQPQHF.

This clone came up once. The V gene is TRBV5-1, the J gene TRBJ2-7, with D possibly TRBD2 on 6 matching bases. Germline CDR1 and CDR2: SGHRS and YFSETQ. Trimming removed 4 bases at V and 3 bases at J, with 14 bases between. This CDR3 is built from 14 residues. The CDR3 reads CASSLAGIDYEQYF. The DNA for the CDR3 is TGCGCCAGCAGCCTGGCGGGGATCGACTACGAGCAGTACTTC.

The CDR3 is CASSEGAVSGNQPQHF. In DNA, the CDR3 is TGTGCCAGCAGTGAAGGCGCGGTCTCGGGCAATCAGCCCCAGCATTTT. The chain links TRBV6-1 to TRBJ1-5; D is ambiguous. The CDR3 contains 16 residues. V was trimmed by 1 base and J by 2 bases, leaving 12 bases between them. Per the germline V gene, CDR1 is MNHNS and CDR2 is SASEGT.

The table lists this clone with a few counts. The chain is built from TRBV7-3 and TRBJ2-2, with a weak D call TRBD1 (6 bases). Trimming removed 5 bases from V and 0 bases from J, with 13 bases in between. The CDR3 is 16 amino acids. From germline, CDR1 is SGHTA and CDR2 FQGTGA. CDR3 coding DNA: TGTGCCAGCAGCATTCGACAGGCCGCGAACACCGGGGAGCTGTTTTTT. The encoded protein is CASSIRQAANTGELFF.